This T cell receptor beta chain emerged from a study of blood T cell repertoires in COVID-19. Study in general: From the United States, Italy and Spain came samples of acute and convalescent COVID-19. Sources were T cells, B-cell-depleted T cells, or PBMCs; the material itself was cDNA or gDNA.

As handled by the study authors: Reference gene primer amplification in the assay estimated nucleated cell counts. The assay was immunoSEQ multiplex PCR, and TCRdb's table has in-frame clones only and misses some. For V, J and clone size, that table is used; D and trimming come from the DNA. Altogether under 130,000 clones are present, roughly 87% being singletons, with the ten largest covering roughly 6%. Germline-derived CDR1 and CDR2 are SGHNT and YYREEE (reference sequence). The CDR3 extends over 17 amino acids. The junction had 12 bases not matched to a gene; V was cut back by 1 base and J by 7 bases.

The sequenced sample consisted of peripheral blood. This TCR came from a human donor in a cohort sampled during active COVID-19. This chain joins TRBV5-4 and TRBJ2-2, with TRBD1 matching over 8 bases. CDR3 DNA sequence: TGTGCCAGCAGCTTGAAGTCGTTTTCAGGGGGCATCGGGGAGCTGTTTTTT. Encoded protein: CASSLKSFSGGIGELFF.